These 11 T cell receptor beta chains share one sample of origin, sequenced in a study of T cells after yellow fever vaccination. Using its own MiXCR run on the 5' RACE reads, TCRdb lists one record per CDR3 protein. The data contain roughly 500,000 distinct CDR3 sequences, roughly 19% of them singletons. The sample here was PBMCs, taken 15 days after the yellow fever booster vaccination. The receptors originated from a man aged 30-40 years who received the YFV17D yellow fever vaccine.

This rearrangement joins TRBV29-1 to TRBJ1-2; no reliable D call. The germline CDR1 and CDR2 sequences are SQVTM and ANQGSEA. Trimming took 0 bases from V and 3 from J, leaving 8 bases between them. The length of the CDR3 is 13 residues. CDR3 sequence reads: CSVEEARDYGYTF. The CDR3 DNA is TGCAGCGTTGAAGAAGCGCGAGACTATGGCTACACCTTC.

The J gene is TRBJ2-1, the V gene TRBV5-1; TRBD2 matches 7 bases. The germline gives CDR1 SGHRS, CDR2 YFSETQ. V gave up 4 bases and J gave up 8 bases; unmatched junction bases: 9. This CDR3 has 14 residues. The CDR3 nucleotides are TGCGCCAGCAGCCCAGGGACTAATCGGGATGAGCAGTTCTTC. It codes for CASSPGTNRDEQFF.

This chain connects TRBV20-1 to TRBJ2-1, with D unclear. Trimming stripped 0 bases from V and 2 bases from J, with 14 bases between. The CDR3 sequence is 16 residues long. From germline, CDR1 is DFQATT and CDR2 SNEGSKA (reference sequence). The DNA for the CDR3 is TGCAGTGCTAGAGACCCCTCGGGTCGGACCTACAATGAGCAGTTCTTC. Its translation is CSARDPSGRTYNEQFF.

The chain recombines TRBV5-5 with TRBJ1-2, with D perhaps matching TRBD1 (5 bases). There are 13 residues in the CDR3. Germline V gene lookup returns CDR1 SGHKS and CDR2 YYEKEE (reference sequence). V lost 2 bases, J lost 3 bases, and 8 bases lay in between. CDR3 DNA: TGTGCCAGCAGCTTTGGGGGGGACTATGGCTACACCTTC. Translating gives CASSFGGDYGYTF.

The chain joins TRBV7-2 to TRBJ2-1; 11 positions match TRBD2. This CDR3 is built from 17 residues. The V and J ends lost 1 base and 7 bases, in that order; junction bases with no gene match: 9. The germline CDR1 and CDR2 sequences are SGHTA and FQGNSA. The CDR3 nucleotides are TGTGCCAGCAGCTTAGTTGGGTCTAGCGGGAGGTGGAATGAGCAGTTCTTC. Protein sequence: CASSLVGSSGRWNEQFF.

This clonotype was picked up a small number of times. The V call is TRBV20-1, the J call TRBJ1-1; D unclear. This CDR3 is 13 amino acids long. The germline V gene encodes CDR1 DFQATT and CDR2 SNEGSKA (reference sequence). V lost 0 bases and J 0 bases, leaving 5 bases between the germline ends. The CDR3 is CSARDTLNTEAFF. DNA for the CDR3: TGCAGTGCTAGAGATACATTGAACACTGAAGCTTTCTTT.

This clonotype occurred a few times. The genes are TRBV11-2 and TRBJ2-1; 10 bases map to TRBD2. Germline-derived CDR1 and CDR2 are SGHAT and FQNNGV. Germline trimming cut 6 bases from V and 7 bases from J; bases unmatched to any gene: 9. CDR3 length: 15 residues. The CDR3 loop is CASRTTGLASNEQFF. CDR3 DNA: TGTGCCAGCAGGACCACGGGACTAGCGAGTAATGAGCAGTTCTTC. The variable domain in full, with the rest retrieved from reference TRBV11-2 and TRBJ2-1, is EAGVAQSPRYKIIEKRQSVAFWCNPISGHATLYWYQQILGQGPKLLIQFQNNGVVDDSQLPKDRFSAERLKGVDSTLKIQPAKLEDSAVYLCASRTTGLASNEQFFGPGTRLTVL.

This clonotype has only a few counts. The chain employs TRBV3-1 and TRBJ2-7; 10 bases align to TRBD1. This CDR3 comprises 13 residues. The ends lost 8 bases at V and 5 bases at J; junction bases unmatched: 6. CDR1 is LGHDT, CDR2 YNNKEL, per germline (reference sequence). In DNA, the CDR3 is TGTGCCAGCTTGGGACAGGGGTCCCACGAGCAGTACTTC. This sequence encodes CASLGQGSHEQYF.

The chain employs TRBV28 and TRBJ2-1, with a tentative D call TRBD2 (6 bases). Trimming took 7 bases from V and 9 from J, leaving 19 bases between them. This CDR3 comprises 14 residues. The germline CDR1 and CDR2 sequences are MDHEN and SYDVKM. The CDR3 bases are TGTGCCAGCACCTACGCGTCTAGCGTAGGTGAGCAGTTCTTC. It yields the protein CASTYASSVGEQFF.

V is TRBV29-1 and J is TRBJ1-1; a weak D match, TRBD1 (6 bases). V dropped 5 bases and J dropped 3 bases, with 13 bases sitting between them. Germline V gene sequence: CDR1 SQVTM, CDR2 ANQGSEA. The CDR3 is made up of 13 amino acids. The CDR3: CSVKTGGYTEAFF. The CDR3 DNA reads TGCAGCGTTAAGACAGGCGGGTACACTGAAGCTTTCTTT.

The chain has TRBV6-5 and TRBJ2-3; the D gene is possibly TRBD2 (5 bases). Germline V CDR1 and CDR2: MNHEY, SVGAGI. V lost 2 bases, J lost 1 base, and 10 bases lay in between. The CDR3 is made up of 15 amino acids. Here the CDR3 DNA reads TGTGCCAGCAGTTACCGGGCGAGGGGCACAGATACGCAGTATTTT. The encoded protein is CASSYRARGTDTQYF.